The rows below give T cell receptor beta chains drawn from one sample of a study of Ad26.COV2.S vaccination and SARS-CoV-2 variants. Using immunoSEQ multiplex PCR, the repertoire was profiled, and TCRdb retains in-frame clones only, with some absent. The data contain roughly 510,000 clones, about 83% of them singletons. The sample in question was peripheral blood, obtained in a trial of Ad26.COV2.S vaccine versus placebo. These receptors originate from a person between 18 and 65 years old who received the Ad26.COV2.S COVID-19 vaccine or a placebo. Both conserved end residues are part of each CDR3. A D gene is named only where the DNA matches it firmly. Clone size appears in some rows only: once, few, many, or a class for an expanded clone.

14	TRBJ1-2	TRBV28	.	.	TGTGCCAGCAGACCATCAGGAGCAGTCAAGGGCTACACCTTC	CASRPSGAVKGYTF
12	TRBJ1-5	TRBV3-1/TRBV3-2	.	.	TGTGCCAGCAGCTGGGGGAATCAGCCCCAGCATTTT	CASSWGNQPQHF
16	TRBJ2-1	TRBV6-9	.	few	TGTGCCAGCCCGGTAGCCCAGTGGGACTCCTACAATGAGCAGTTCTTC	CASPVAQWDSYNEQFF
12	TRBJ2-2	TRBV2	.	.	TGTGCCAGCAGTGAAGTCACTCGGGAGCTGTTTTTT	CASSEVTRELFF
14	TRBJ2-1	TRBV30	TRBD2	.	TGTGCCTGGAGTGTTTTCGCGGGAGGGAATGAGCAGTTCTTC	CAWSVFAGGNEQFF
15	TRBJ1-3	TRBV9	TRBD1	once	TGTGCCAGCAGCGCGGGGGACAGGCAGGGAAACACCATATATTTT	CASSAGDRQGNTIYF
15	TRBJ2-1	TRBV5-4	.	.	TGTGCCAGCAGCATAGACAGGAGCTCCTACAATGAGCAGTTCTTC	CASSIDRSSYNEQFF
13	TRBJ2-7	TRBV3-1/TRBV3-2	.	.	TGTGCCAGCAGCCAAGTGGTCTCCTACGAGCAGTACTTC	CASSQVVSYEQYF
11	TRBJ2-5	TRBV28	.	.	TGTGCCAGCAGTTTTTCAGAGACCCAGTACTTC	CASSFSETQYF
15	TRBJ2-7	TRBV2	TRBD1	.	TGTGCCAGCAGTGCGGGGACAGGGGGGCCCTACGAGCAGTACTTC	CASSAGTGGPYEQYF
13	TRBJ1-1	TRBV3-1/TRBV3-2	.	.	TGTGCCAGCAGCCAAGGGGTTCCCACTGAAGCTTTCTTT	CASSQGVPTEAFF
14	TRBJ2-3	TRBV28	.	.	TGTGCCAGCAGTTTAACTCCACCGGCAGATACGCAGTATTTT	CASSLTPPADTQYF
17	TRBJ2-2	TRBV28	.	once	TGTGCCAGCAGTCCTAGAGGACCCATCGCGAACACCGGGGAGCTGTTTTTT	CASSPRGPIANTGELFF
15	TRBJ2-7	TRBV19	.	.	TGTGCCAGTAGTATAGCGGGCGGGACTTTTTACGAGCAGTACTTC	CASSIAGGTFYEQYF
14	TRBJ1-1	TRBV5-5	.	.	TGTGCCACAGGATCTGCCCTTATGAACACTGAAGCTTTCTTT	CATGSALMNTEAFF
16	TRBJ2-5	TRBV28	.	.	TGTGCCATCGCACCTCGATTAGCGCTACACTGGGAGACCCAGTACTTC	CAIAPRLALHWETQYF
15	TRBJ2-1	TRBV5-1	TRBD1	few	TGCGCCAGCAGCCCGGGACAGGGCTCCTACAATGAGCAGTTCTTC	CASSPGQGSYNEQFF
14	TRBJ2-1	TRBV5-8	TRBD2	.	TGTGCCAGCCGAGGGGCGGGAGTATACAATGAGCAGTTCTTC	CASRGAGVYNEQFF
15	TRBJ2-3	TRBV3-1/TRBV3-2	.	once	TGTGCCAGCAGCCAAACCACCCCCGGGACAGATACGCAGTATTTT	CASSQTTPGTDTQYF
12	TRBJ1-1	TRBV28	.	.	TGTGCCAGCAGTCCTTGGCGGACTGAAGCTTTCTTT	CASSPWRTEAFF
15	TRBJ2-1	TRBV5-1	TRBD2	once	TGCGCCAGCAGCTTGGTGCTCGGGGGTGAACAAAGCGGGGTCTTC	CASSLVLGGEQSGVF
14	TRBJ1-5	TRBV19	.	.	TGTGCCAGTAGTACACAGGGAGGACATCAGCCCCAGCATTTT	CASSTQGGHQPQHF
13	TRBJ1-3	TRBV9	.	.	TGTGCCAGCAGCGTAGGGGGGGTCGACACCATATATTTT	CASSVGGVDTIYF
15	TRBJ2-7	TRBV3-1/TRBV3-2	TRBD2	.	TGTGCCAGCAGCCAAGTGGGACTAGCAGAGAGCGAGCAGTACTTC	CASSQVGLAESEQYF
16	TRBJ2-3	TRBV6-5	TRBD1	.	TGTGCCAGCAGTTACGGTGGCAGGGGGAACACAGATACGCAGTATTTT	CASSYGGRGNTDTQYF
11	TRBJ1-1	TRBV29-1	.	.	TGCAGTACCACCGCCGGGGGAGGAGCTTTCTTT	CSTTAGGGAFF
13	TRBJ2-7	TRBV28	.	.	TGTGCCAGCCGGAGAGGGACTTTCCCCGAGCAGTACTTC	CASRRGTFPEQYF
16	TRBJ2-5	TRBV7-9	TRBD1	.	TGTGCCAGCAGCTCTAGACAGGGGGCTCTTGAGGAGACCCAGTACTTC	CASSSRQGALEETQYF
15	TRBJ1-6	TRBV6-1	TRBD1	once	TGTGCCAGCAGTGAAGCGGGGCAGGGGGCCTCACCCCTCCACTTT	CASSEAGQGASPLHF
12	TRBJ1-2	TRBV19	.	.	TGTGCCACCGGAGGGGGGGCGCGTGGCTACACCTTC	CATGGGARGYTF
17	TRBJ2-6	TRBV29-1	.	.	TGCAGCCTTGTGTTCGTGGGAAGGGTCTCTGGGGCCAACGTCCTGACTTTC	CSLVFVGRVSGANVLTF
16	TRBJ2-1	TRBV5-4	TRBD2	.	TGTGCCAGCAGCACGTACGCGGGAGGGGTAATTAATGAGCAGTTCTTC	CASSTYAGGVINEQFF
16	TRBJ1-5	TRBV27	.	.	TGTGCCAGCAGTCCGCGTGTCCTTGGCGGCAATCAGCCCCAGCATTTT	CASSPRVLGGNQPQHF
13	TRBJ2-1	TRBV12-3/TRBV12-4	TRBD1	.	TGTGCCAGCAGTTTGGGACAGGGTGGTGAGCAGTTCTTC	CASSLGQGGEQFF
15	TRBJ1-2	TRBV9	.	.	TGTGCCAGCAGCGTAGGTTGGGCATTGGACTATGGCTACACCTTC	CASSVGWALDYGYTF
13	TRBJ1-1	TRBV6-5	TRBD1	.	TGTGCCAGCAGGGGACAGGGGGATCCTGAAGCTTTCTTT	CASRGQGDPEAFF
14	TRBJ1-1	TRBV7-3	.	.	TGTGCCAGCAGCTTAGGTGGAGCCTTCACTGAAGCTTTCTTT	CASSLGGAFTEAFF
12	TRBJ2-7	TRBV10-3	.	.	TGTGCCATCAGTACAGGGACCTACGAGCAGTACTTC	CAISTGTYEQYF
14	TRBJ1-2	TRBV5-8	.	.	TGTGCCAGCAGCGCGGTGGTCGTCGGTGATGGCTACACCTTC	CASSAVVVGDGYTF
14	TRBJ1-4	TRBV6-5	.	.	TGTGCCAGCAGCCCCGACGGTACTCTCGAAAAACTGTTTTTT	CASSPDGTLEKLFF
12	TRBJ1-1	TRBV28	.	.	TGTGCCAGCAGTTTAATTAGGAGGGGAGCTTTCTTT	CASSLIRRGAFF
16	TRBJ1-1	TRBV28	TRBD1	.	TGTGCCAGCAGCCGACGACAGGGGAGGCGGAACACTGAAGCTTTCTTT	CASSRRQGRRNTEAFF